This T cell receptor beta chain was captured by sequencing in a study of blood T cell repertoires in COVID-19. Notes on this clone: Other DNA sequences in this sample translate to the same CDR3.

The method was immunoSEQ multiplex PCR; TCRdb's version includes in-frame clones alone and lacks a portion of them. The table lists around 450,000 clones, 80% to 95% of them singletons. V was pared by 3 bases and J by 4 bases, with 9 bases between. The CDR3 is 13 residues long. The receptor's source is a man in his late teens or twenties who had recovered from COVID-19. Source material: PBMCs or T cells enriched from blood (not recorded which). This chain uses TRBV12-3 or TRBV12-4 with TRBJ1-2, with D possibly being TRBD1 (5 bases). The CDR3 nucleotides read TGTGCCAGCAGTTTCCGGCAGGGCTATGGCTACACCTTC. It specifies CASSFRQGYGYTF.